This TCR beta chain was retrieved from a study of T cells in Graves' hyperthyroidism and ophthalmopathy. Study-wide context: Peripheral blood was taken when the disease was first diagnosed, before any treatment began.

At least ten counts were recorded for this clonotype. Trimming cost V 4 bases and J 3 bases; bases outside gene matches: 4. Germline values: CDR1 SGHRS, CDR2 YFSETQ. CDR3 size: 14 residues. Amplification yielded TCR beta CDR3 regions, with RNA transcripts as the source. A first-round RT-PCR of the TCR CDR3 used the HTBI primer set. Each CDR3 protein is one row after TCRdb ran MiXCR on the multiplex PCR reads. The table lists more than 500,000 distinct CDR3 sequences, approximately 16% of them singletons. The sequencing input was blood. The rearrangement links TRBV5-1 to TRBJ1-2, with 9 bases fitting TRBD1. This receptor was obtained from a woman younger than 45 with Graves' ophthalmopathy. CDR3 residues: CASSPQGADYGYTF. The CDR3 nucleotides read TGCGCCAGCAGCCCACAGGGGGCGGACTATGGCTACACCTTC.